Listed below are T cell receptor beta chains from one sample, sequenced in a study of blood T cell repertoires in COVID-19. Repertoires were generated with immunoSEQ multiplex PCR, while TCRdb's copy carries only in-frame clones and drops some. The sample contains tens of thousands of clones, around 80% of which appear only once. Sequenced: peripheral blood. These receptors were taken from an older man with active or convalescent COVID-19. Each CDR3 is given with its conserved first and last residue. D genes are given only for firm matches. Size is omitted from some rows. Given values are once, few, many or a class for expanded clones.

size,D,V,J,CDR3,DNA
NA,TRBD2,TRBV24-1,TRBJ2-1,CATSDWREEGYNEQFF,TGTGCCACCAGTGATTGGCGGGAGGAGGGCTACAATGAGCAGTTCTTC
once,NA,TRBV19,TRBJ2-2,CASSMDGGTGELFF,TGTGCCAGTAGTATGGACGGAGGCACCGGGGAGCTGTTTTTT
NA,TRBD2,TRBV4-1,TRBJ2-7,CASSQTGLAVYEQYF,TGCGCCAGCAGCCAAACAGGACTAGCGGTGTACGAGCAGTACTTC
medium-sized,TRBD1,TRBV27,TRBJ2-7,CASRSGTGAYEQYF,TGTGCCAGCAGGAGCGGGACAGGGGCCTACGAGCAGTACTTC
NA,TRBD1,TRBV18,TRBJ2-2,CASSQVGQAGELFF,TGTGCCAGCTCGCAAGTCGGACAGGCCGGGGAGCTGTTTTTT
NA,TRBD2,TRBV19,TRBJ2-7,CASSTPGLAGGPSYEQYF,TGTGCCAGTAGTACCCCTGGACTAGCGGGAGGGCCTTCCTACGAGCAGTACTTC
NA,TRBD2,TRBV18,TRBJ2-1,CASSPLPTSGSLYNEQFF,TGTGCCAGCTCACCATTACCGACTAGCGGGAGTTTATACAATGAGCAGTTCTTC
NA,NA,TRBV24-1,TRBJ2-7,CATSATDSYEQYF,TGTGCCACCAGCGCGACGGACAGCTACGAGCAGTACTTC
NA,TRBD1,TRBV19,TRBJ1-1,CASSIFPTGAGRFNTEAFF,TGTGCCAGTAGTATCTTTCCAACAGGGGCAGGAAGGTTTAACACTGAAGCTTTCTTT
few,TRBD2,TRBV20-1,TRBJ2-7,CSASTSGRSEQYF,TGCAGTGCTAGTACTAGCGGGAGGAGTGAGCAGTACTTC
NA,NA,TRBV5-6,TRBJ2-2,CASSFQDTGELFF,TGTGCCAGCAGCTTCCAGGACACCGGGGAGCTGTTTTTT
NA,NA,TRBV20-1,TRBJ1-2,CSASSLPGYTF,TGCAGTGCTAGTTCCCTCCCTGGCTACACCTTC
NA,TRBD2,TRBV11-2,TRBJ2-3,CASSQTSGGWEATQYF,TGTGCCAGCAGCCAAACTAGCGGGGGGTGGGAGGCTACGCAGTATTTT
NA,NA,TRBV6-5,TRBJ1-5,CASMDRPSNQPQHF,TGTGCCAGTATGGACAGACCTAGCAATCAGCCCCAGCATTTT
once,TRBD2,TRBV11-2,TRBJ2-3,CASSLRPSGRGEDTQYF,TGTGCCAGCAGCTTAAGGCCTAGCGGGAGAGGAGAAGATACGCAGTATTTT
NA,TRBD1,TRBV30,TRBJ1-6,CAWSVGTVNSPLHF,TGTGCCTGGAGTGTTGGGACAGTGAATTCACCCCTCCACTTT
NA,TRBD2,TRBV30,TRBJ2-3,CAWSVAGGTDTQYF,TGTGCCTGGAGTGTAGCGGGAGGCACAGATACGCAGTATTTT
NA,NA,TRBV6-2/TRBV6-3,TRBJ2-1,CASSLTGYYNEQFF,TGTGCCAGCAGTCTTACAGGGTACTACAATGAGCAGTTCTTC
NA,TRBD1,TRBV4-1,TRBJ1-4,CASRDRDAFNEKLFF,TGCGCCAGCCGGGACAGGGACGCATTTAATGAAAAACTGTTTTTT
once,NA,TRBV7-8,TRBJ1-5,CASSSIRAQGGNQPQHF,TGTGCCAGCAGCTCAATACGGGCACAGGGCGGCAATCAGCCCCAGCATTTT
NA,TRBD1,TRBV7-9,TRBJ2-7,CASSFQTGGPYEQYF,TGTGCCAGCAGCTTCCAGACAGGGGGCCCCTACGAGCAGTACTTC
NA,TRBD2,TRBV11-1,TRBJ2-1,CASSLARLAGGNEQFF,TGTGCCAGCAGCTTAGCTCGGCTAGCGGGAGGAAATGAGCAGTTCTTC
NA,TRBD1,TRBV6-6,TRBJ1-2,CSVGWDRVYGYTF,TGTTCCGTGGGGTGGGACAGGGTATATGGCTACACCTTC
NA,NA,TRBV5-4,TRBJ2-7,CASSLDAGQFREQYF,TGTGCCAGCAGCTTGGACGCAGGACAGTTTCGCGAGCAGTACTTC
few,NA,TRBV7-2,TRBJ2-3,CASSLVWGPDTQYF,TGTGCCAGCAGCTTAGTGTGGGGGCCAGATACGCAGTATTTT
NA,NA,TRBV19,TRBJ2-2,CASRRQRNTGELFF,TGTGCCAGTAGGCGGCAGCGAAACACCGGGGAGCTGTTTTTT
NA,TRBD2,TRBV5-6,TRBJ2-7,CASSQFGGSSYEQYF,TGTGCCAGCAGCCAATTTGGCGGGAGCTCCTACGAGCAGTACTTC
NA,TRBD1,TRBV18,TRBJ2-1,CASSPDRGGYNEQFF,TGTGCCAGCTCACCGGACAGGGGTGGGTACAATGAGCAGTTCTTC
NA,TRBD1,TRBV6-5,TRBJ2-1,CASRSTGGEQFF,TGTGCCAGCAGGTCGACAGGGGGTGAGCAGTTCTTC
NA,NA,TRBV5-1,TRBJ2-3,CASNGGPSTDTQYF,TGCGCCAGCAATGGAGGGCCTAGCACAGATACGCAGTATTTT
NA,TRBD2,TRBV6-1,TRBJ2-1,CASSEAEGGPPPEQFF,TGTGCCAGCAGTGAGGCGGAGGGAGGGCCCCCTCCTGAGCAGTTCTTC